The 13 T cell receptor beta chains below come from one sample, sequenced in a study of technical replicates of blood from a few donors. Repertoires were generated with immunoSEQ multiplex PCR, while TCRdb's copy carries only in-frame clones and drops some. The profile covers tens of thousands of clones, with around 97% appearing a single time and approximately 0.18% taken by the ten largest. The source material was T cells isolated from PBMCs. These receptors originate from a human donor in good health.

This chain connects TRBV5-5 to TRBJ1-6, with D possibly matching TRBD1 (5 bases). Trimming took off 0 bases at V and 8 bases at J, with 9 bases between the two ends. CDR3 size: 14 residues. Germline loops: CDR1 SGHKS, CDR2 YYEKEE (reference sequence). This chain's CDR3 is CASSLATADSPLHF. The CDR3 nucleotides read TGTGCCAGCAGCTTGGCGACAGCCGATTCACCCCTCCACTTT.

The CDR3, as DNA: TGCGCCAGCAGCTTGGAACTAGCGGGGGCTTGGGGCGAGCAGTACTTC. As protein: CASSLELAGAWGEQYF. This sequence joins TRBV5-1 and TRBJ2-7; 11 positions match TRBD2. The CDR3 consists of 16 residues. Germline CDR1 SGHRS, CDR2 YFSETQ. V was pared by 0 bases and J by 6 bases, with 8 bases of the junction left unmatched.

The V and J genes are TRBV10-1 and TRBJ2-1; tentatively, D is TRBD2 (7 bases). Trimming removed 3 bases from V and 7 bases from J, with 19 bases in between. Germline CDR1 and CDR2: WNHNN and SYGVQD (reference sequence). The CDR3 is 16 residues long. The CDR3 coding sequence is TGCGCCAGCAGTGACCTGGGGGGCGTCGGGGGGAATGAGCAGTTCTTC. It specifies CASSDLGGVGGNEQFF.

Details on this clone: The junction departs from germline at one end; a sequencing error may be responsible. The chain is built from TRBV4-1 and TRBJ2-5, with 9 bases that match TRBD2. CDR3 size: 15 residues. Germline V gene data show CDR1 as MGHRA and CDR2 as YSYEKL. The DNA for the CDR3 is TGCGCCAGCAGCCAAGGGGGACTAGCTCAAGGGACCCAGTACTTC. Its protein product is CASSQGGLAQGTQYF.

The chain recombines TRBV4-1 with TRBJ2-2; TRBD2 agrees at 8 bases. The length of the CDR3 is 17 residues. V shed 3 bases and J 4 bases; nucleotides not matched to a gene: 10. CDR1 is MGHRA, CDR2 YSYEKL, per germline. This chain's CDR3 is CASSQPPGLGGTGELFF. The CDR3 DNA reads TGCGCCAGCAGCCAGCCACCGGGACTAGGGGGCACCGGGGAGCTGTTTTTT.

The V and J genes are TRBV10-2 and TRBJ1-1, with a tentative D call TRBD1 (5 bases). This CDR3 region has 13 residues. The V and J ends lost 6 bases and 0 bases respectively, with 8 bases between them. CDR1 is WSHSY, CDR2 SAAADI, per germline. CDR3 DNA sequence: TGCGCCAGCAGAAAAGGGGTGAACACTGAAGCTTTCTTT. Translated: CASRKGVNTEAFF.

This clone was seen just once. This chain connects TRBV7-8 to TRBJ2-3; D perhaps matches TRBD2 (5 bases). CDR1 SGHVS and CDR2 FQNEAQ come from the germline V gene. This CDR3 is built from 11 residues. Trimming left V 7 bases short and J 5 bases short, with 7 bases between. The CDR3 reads CASTAGDTQYF. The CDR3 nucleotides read TGTGCCAGCACCGCGGGAGATACGCAGTATTTT.

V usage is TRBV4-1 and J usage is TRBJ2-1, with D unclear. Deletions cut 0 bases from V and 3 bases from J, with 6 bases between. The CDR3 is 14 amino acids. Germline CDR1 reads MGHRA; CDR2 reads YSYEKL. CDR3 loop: CASSQDDNYNEQFF. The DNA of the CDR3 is TGCGCCAGCAGCCAAGATGACAACTACAATGAGCAGTTCTTC.

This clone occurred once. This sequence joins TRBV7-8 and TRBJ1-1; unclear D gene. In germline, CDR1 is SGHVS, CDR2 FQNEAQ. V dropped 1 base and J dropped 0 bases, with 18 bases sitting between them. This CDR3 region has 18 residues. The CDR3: CASSLELGQVYMNTEAFF. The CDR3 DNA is TGTGCCAGCAGCTTAGAACTTGGGCAGGTTTACATGAACACTGAAGCTTTCTTT.

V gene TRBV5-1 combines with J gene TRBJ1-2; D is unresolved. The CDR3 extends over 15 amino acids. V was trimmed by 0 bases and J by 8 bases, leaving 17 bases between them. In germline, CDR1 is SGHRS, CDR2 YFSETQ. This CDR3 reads CASSLEGILSSGYTF. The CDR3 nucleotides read TGCGCCAGCAGCTTGGAAGGAATTCTATCTAGCGGCTACACCTTC.

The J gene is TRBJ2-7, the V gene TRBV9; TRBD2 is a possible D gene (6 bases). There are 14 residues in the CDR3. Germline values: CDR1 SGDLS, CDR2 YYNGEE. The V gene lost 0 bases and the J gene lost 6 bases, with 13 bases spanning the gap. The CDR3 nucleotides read TGTGCCAGCAGCGTAGAGGGAGGTCAGCGCGAGCAGTACTTC. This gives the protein CASSVEGGQREQYF.

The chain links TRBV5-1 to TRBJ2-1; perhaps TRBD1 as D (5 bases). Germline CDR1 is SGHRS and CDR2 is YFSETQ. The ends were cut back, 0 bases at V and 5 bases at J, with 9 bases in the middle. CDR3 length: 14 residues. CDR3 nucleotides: TGCGCCAGCAGCTTGGTTGCAGGGAACAATGAGCAGTTCTTC. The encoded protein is CASSLVAGNNEQFF. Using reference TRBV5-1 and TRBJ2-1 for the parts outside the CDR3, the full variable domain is KAGVTQTPRYLIKTRGQQVTLSCSPISGHRSVSWYQQTPGQGLQFLFEYFSETQRNKGNFPGRFSGRQFSNSRSEMNVSTLELGDSALYLCASSLVAGNNEQFFGPGTRLTVL.

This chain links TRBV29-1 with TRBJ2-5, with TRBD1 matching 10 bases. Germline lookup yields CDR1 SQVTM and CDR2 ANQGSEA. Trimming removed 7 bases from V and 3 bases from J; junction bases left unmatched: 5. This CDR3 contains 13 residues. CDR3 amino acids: CSGSDRGKETQYF. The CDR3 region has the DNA TGCAGCGGCTCGGACAGGGGGAAAGAGACCCAGTACTTC. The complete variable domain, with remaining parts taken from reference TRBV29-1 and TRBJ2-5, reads SAVISQKPSRDICQRGTSLTIQCQVDSQVTMMFWYRQQPGQSLTLIATANQGSEATYESGFVIDKFPISRPNLTFSTLTVSNMSPEDSSIYLCSGSDRGKETQYFGPGTRLLVL.